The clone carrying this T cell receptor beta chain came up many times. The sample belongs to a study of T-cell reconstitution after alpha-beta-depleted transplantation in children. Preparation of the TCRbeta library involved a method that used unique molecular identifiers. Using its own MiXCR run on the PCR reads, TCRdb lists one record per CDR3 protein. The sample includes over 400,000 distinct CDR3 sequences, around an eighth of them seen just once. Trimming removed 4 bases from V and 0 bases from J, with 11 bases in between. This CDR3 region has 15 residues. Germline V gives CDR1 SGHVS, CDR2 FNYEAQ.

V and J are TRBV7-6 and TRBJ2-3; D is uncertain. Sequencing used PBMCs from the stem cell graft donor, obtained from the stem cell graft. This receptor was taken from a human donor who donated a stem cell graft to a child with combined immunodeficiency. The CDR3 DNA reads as TGTGCCAGCAGCTCCAGTATCCGAAGCACAGATACGCAGTATTTT. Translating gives CASSSSIRSTDTQYF.